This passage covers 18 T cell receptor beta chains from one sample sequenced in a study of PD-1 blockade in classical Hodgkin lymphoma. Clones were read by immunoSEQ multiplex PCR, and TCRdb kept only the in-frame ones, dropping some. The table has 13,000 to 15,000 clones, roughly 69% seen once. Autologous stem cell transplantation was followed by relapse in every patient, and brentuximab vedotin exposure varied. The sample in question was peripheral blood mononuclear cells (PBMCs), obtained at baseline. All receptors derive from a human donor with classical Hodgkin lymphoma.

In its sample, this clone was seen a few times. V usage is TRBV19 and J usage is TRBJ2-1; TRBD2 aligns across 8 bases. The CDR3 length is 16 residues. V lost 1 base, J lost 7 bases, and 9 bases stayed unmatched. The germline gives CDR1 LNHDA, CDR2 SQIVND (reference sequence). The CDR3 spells CASSIVPSGLGNEQFF. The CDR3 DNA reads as TGTGCCAGTAGTATAGTGCCTAGCGGGTTAGGGAATGAGCAGTTCTTC.

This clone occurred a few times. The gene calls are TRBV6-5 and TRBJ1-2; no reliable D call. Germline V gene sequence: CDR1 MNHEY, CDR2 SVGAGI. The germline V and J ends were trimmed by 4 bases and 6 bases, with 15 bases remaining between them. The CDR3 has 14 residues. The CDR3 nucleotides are TGTGCCAGCAGTTTCGGTCGATTCGAGAATGGCTACACCTTC. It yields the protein CASSFGRFENGYTF.

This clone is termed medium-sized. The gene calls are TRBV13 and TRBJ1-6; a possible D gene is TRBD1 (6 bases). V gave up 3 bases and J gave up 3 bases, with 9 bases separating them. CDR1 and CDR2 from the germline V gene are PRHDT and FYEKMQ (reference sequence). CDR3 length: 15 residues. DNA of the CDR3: TGTGCCAGCAGCTTGAGGGGGGACTATAATTCACCCCTCCACTTT. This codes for CASSLRGDYNSPLHF.

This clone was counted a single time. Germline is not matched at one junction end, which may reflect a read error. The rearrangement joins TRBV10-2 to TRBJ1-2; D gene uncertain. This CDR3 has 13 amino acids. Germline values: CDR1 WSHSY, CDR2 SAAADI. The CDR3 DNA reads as TGTGCCAGCAGTTACGGGCCAGCCAAGGGCTACACCTTC. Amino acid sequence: CASSYGPAKGYTF.

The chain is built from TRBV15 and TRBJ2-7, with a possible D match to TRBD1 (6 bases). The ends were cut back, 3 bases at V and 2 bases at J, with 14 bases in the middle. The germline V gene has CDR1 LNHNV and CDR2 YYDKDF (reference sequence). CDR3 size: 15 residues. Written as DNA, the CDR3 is TGTGCCACCAGCAGTATGACAGGAAAGCCCTACGAGCAGTACTTC. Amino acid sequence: CATSSMTGKPYEQYF.

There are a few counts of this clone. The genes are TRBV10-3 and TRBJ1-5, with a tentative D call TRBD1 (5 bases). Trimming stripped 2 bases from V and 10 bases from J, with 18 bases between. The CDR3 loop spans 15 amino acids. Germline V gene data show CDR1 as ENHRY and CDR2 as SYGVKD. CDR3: CAISEGGDDSSPQHF. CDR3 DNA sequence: TGTGCCATCAGTGAGGGGGGGGACGATTCGTCCCCCCAGCATTTT.

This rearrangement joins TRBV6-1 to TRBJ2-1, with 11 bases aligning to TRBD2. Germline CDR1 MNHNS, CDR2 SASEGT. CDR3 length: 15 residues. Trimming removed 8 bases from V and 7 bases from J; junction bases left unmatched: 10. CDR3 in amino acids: CASGVGSGGVNEQFF. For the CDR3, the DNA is TGTGCCAGCGGCGTCGGTAGCGGGGGGGTGAATGAGCAGTTCTTC.

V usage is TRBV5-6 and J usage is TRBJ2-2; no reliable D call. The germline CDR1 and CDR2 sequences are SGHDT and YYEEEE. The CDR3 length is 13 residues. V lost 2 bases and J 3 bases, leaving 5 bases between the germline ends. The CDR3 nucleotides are TGTGCCAGCAGCTTCCCCCACACCGGGGAGCTGTTTTTT. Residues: CASSFPHTGELFF.

CDR3 sequence (DNA): TGTGCCAGCAGTGAACCATCGACAGGGGGCGAAGGAGGCTACACCTTC. Its protein is CASSEPSTGGEGGYTF. V is TRBV2 and J is TRBJ1-2; 10 bases line up with TRBD1. The CDR3 sequence is 16 residues long. CDR1 is SNHLY, CDR2 FYNNEI, per germline. Trimming took 2 bases from V and 8 from J; bases not matched to a gene: 11.

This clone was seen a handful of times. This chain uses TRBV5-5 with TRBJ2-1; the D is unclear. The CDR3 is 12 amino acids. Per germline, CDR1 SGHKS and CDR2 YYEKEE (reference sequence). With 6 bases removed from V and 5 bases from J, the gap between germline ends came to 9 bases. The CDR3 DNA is TGTGCCAGCATCCTCCTTGACAATGAGCAGTTCTTC. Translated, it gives CASILLDNEQFF. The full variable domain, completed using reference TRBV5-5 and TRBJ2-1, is DAGVTQSPTHLIKTRGQQVTLRCSPISGHKSVSWYQQVLGQGPQFIFQYYEKEERGRGNFPDRFSARQFPNYSSELNVNALLLGDSALYLCASILLDNEQFFGPGTRLTVL.

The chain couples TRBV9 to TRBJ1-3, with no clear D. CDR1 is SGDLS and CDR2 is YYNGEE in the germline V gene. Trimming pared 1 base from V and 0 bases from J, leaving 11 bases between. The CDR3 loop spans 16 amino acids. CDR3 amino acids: CASSVHDEFSGNTIYF. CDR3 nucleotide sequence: TGTGCCAGCAGCGTACACGACGAATTCTCTGGAAACACCATATATTTT.

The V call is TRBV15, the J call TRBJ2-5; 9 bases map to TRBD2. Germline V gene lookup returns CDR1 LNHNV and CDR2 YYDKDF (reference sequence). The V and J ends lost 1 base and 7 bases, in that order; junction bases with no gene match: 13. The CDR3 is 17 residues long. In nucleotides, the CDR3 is TGTGCCACCAGCAGAGTTTTAGCGGGAGTTTTCCCTTGGACCCAGTACTTC. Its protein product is CATSRVLAGVFPWTQYF.

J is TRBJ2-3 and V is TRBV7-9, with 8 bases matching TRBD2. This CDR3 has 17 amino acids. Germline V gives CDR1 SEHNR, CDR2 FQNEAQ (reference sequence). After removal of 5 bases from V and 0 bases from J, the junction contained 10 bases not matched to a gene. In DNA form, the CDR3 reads TGTGCCAGCAGCGACCGCCTAGCGGGCGATAGCACAGATACGCAGTATTTT. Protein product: CASSDRLAGDSTDTQYF.

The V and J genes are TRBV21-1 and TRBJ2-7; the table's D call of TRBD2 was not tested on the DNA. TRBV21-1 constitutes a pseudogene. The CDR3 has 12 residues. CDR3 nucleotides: TGTGCCAGCAGCAGGGGACTAGCGGAGCAGTACTTC. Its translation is CASSRGLAEQYF.

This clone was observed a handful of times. The CDR3, as DNA: TGTGCCAGCTCACCACCCCTAGCGGGAGTCAACGGGTACAATGAGCAGTTCTTC. Protein product: CASSPPLAGVNGYNEQFF. The chain joins TRBV18 to TRBJ2-1; 10 bases line up with TRBD2. Trimming cost V 0 bases and J 4 bases; bases outside gene matches: 9. This CDR3 is built from 18 residues. Germline V gene data show CDR1 as KGHSH and CDR2 as LQKENI.

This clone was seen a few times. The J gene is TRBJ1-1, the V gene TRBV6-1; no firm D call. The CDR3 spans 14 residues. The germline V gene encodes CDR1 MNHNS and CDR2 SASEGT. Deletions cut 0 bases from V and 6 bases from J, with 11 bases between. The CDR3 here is CASSEAHQVPEAFF. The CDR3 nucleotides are TGTGCCAGCAGTGAAGCGCACCAGGTCCCTGAAGCTTTCTTT.

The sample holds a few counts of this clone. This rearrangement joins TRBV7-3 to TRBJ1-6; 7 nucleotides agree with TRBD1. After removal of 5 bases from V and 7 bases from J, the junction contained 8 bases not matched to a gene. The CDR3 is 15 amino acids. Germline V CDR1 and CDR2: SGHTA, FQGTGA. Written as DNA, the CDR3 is TGTGCCAGCAGCCCAGACGGGACAGTAAATTCACCCCTCCACTTT. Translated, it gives CASSPDGTVNSPLHF.

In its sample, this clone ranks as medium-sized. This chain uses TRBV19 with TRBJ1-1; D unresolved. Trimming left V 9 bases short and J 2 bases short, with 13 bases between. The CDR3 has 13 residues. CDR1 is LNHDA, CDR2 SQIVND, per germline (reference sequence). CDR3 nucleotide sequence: TGTGCCAGCGAAGGTCCGACTAACACTGAAGCTTTCTTT. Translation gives CASEGPTNTEAFF. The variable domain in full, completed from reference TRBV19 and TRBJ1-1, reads DGGITQSPKYLFRKEGQNVTLSCEQNLNHDAMYWYRQDPGQGLRLIYYSQIVNDFQKGDIAEGYSVSREKKESFPLTVTSAQKNPTAFYLCASEGPTNTEAFFGQGTRLTVV.